This entry is about one TCR beta chain. Its antigen is unknown. Base qualities are missing; no much larger clone stands one base away. The data derive from a study of shared clonotypes between healthy human individuals (dated by TCRdb to about 2020). Some background on the complete study: The cohort included three men and a couple of women between 18 and 49 years of age. The study deeply sequenced blood TCR repertoires of five healthy adults to estimate repertoire size and the extent of clonotype sharing between individuals. Libraries were prepared and TCR repertoires were sequenced by different laboratories using diverse techniques, in order to increase sequencing depth and limit assay-specific biases. Per donor, leukapheresis produced somewhere between about 0.94 and 9.5 billion PBMCs. Overall study results and their limits: The genetic and exposure-history diversity represented was limited by the small number of donors. Pairwise subsampling indicated that sequencing depth was expected to affect the degree of clonotype sharing among donors. Only blood was sampled, and tissue TCR repertoires likely differ from those in blood.

V is pruned by 8 bases and J by 3 bases, leaving 7 bases of the junction without a gene match. CDR1 and CDR2 (MNHNS, SASEGT) derive from the germline V gene. The CDR3 starts with the cysteine, ends with the phenylalanine, and has 13 residues. Only CDR3 DNA remains: 39 bases, in frame from the first base. TCR CDR3 regions were amplified from genomic DNA by multiplex PCR using the deep immunoSEQ assay. Extracted genomic DNA from each cell subset was spread evenly across all wells of several immunoSEQ 96-well plates, with each plate serving as a replicate. For unsorted PBMC, each replicate PCR was loaded with 300 to 350 ng genomic DNA, equivalent to tens of thousands of T cell genomes. Unsorted PBMC genomic DNA was sequenced across ten immunoSEQ deep assay plates. Purified libraries were measured with a Qubit 3.0 fluorometer, size-checked on a Bioanalyzer 2100, and measured again with the KAPA Library Quantification kit. Every immunoSEQ 96-well plate was sequenced on a dedicated single-read 150-cycle Illumina NextSeq 550 flow cell. For the original study's pipeline: Because the immunoSEQ output included only junctional sequences and no quality scores, the filtering could not be the same as the filtering used for full-length reads. Sequences were annotated with PyIR, a Python wrapper for IgBLAST v1.9, and V/J genes and CDR3 were assigned using IMGT germline references. Reads with weak V/J assignments (E-value above 1e-6), missing CDR3, stop codons, out-of-frame junctions, or ambiguous translated residues were removed. V3J clonotypes were defined as sequences sharing the same inferred V gene, J gene, and CDR3 amino acid sequence. Percentage overlap between repertoires was computed as shared unique clonotypes divided by the size of the smaller repertoire. Three approaches were used to assess repertoire richness: RTK rarefaction, the Chao1 estimator, and Recon v2.1 estimates of unobserved clonotypes. The source is immuneACCESS, and TCRdb retained only in-frame sequences with V and J called. Part of the clones is not carried over; for the studies checked, unresolved V genes explain less than half of this, and the remainder is unexplained. V and J calls and clone size follow that table, whereas D and trimming were derived from the DNA. The sample table shows about 490,000 clones, and around 85% are seen once. Clones ranked in the top ten supply about 12% of the sample.

Healthy HIV-negative adults with no recently reported acute infections or vaccinations were included as donors. Every donor was a Caucasian adult residing in Nashville, Tennessee, USA. For unsorted samples, tens of millions of PBMCs were counted and genomic DNA was extracted with the QIAamp DNA Blood Mini kit. After blood collection by leukapheresis, PBMCs were isolated using Ficoll-Histopaque density gradient centrifugation and then cryopreserved in the vapor phase of liquid nitrogen. The V and J segments used are TRBV6-1 and TRBJ2-7; TRBD2 agrees with 7 junctional bases. Specimen: PBMCs. The origin of this receptor is a middle-aged woman in good health. Some clones in this sample may be carry-over from other donors' samples. The CDR3 reads as follows: CASRYSGFYEQYF. The base sequence is TGTGCCAGCCGATATAGCGGGTTCTACGAGCAGTACTTC.